This record looks at one T cell receptor (beta chain) sequence and its context. Its antigen is not known. Hyperthyroidism of Graves' type that showed no ophthalmopathy progression within 18 months was stable. It was RNA transcripts that yielded the amplified TCR beta CDR3 regions. The HTBI primer set drove a first-round RT-PCR of the TCR CDR3. TCRdb ran MiXCR on the multiplex PCR reads and lists one entry per CDR3 protein. The sample lists some 620,000 distinct CDR3 sequences, around 16% occurring once. The data stem from a study of T cells in Graves' hyperthyroidism and ophthalmopathy. Findings and limits, study-wide: From stable hyperthyroidism, ophthalmopathy was set apart by a 13 V-J model. Most thyroid clonotypes expanded above 0.001 were also detected in blood.

Germline CDR1 and CDR2: SEHNR and FQNEAQ (reference sequence). CDR3 size: 14 residues. The V end was cut by 4 bases, the J end by 0 bases, with 9 bases between. Source material: blood. The rearrangement links TRBV7-9 to TRBJ1-2; D is undetermined. This clonotype was obtained from a young woman with Graves' hyperthyroidism. The CDR3 nucleotides are TGTGCCAGCAGCTCCCCCGTACCTAACTATGGCTACACCTTC. Its translation: CASSSPVPNYGYTF.